Below are 17 T cell receptor beta chains sequenced from a single sample in a study of blood T cell repertoires in COVID-19. Generated by immunoSEQ multiplex PCR, the TCRdb table keeps only in-frame clones and is missing some. The sample has 170,000 or so clones, about four fifths seen once. Sequencing was done on a sample of peripheral blood. Receptors originate from a woman between 65 and 79 years old with COVID-19, enrolled during active disease.

The chain is built from TRBV10-3 and TRBJ1-1, with D perhaps matching TRBD1 (6 bases). This CDR3 spans 15 amino acids. Trimming removed 1 base from V and 0 bases from J, with 9 bases in between. The germline V gene has CDR1 ENHRY and CDR2 SYGVKD. DNA for the CDR3: TGTGCCATCAGTGAGTTACAGGGAATGAACACTGAAGCTTTCTTT. This gives the protein CAISELQGMNTEAFF.

The CDR3 reads CATSVGGSADTQYF. The CDR3 DNA sequence: TGTGCCACCAGTGTCGGGGGGTCGGCAGATACGCAGTATTTT. V usage is TRBV24-1 and J usage is TRBJ2-3; TRBD2 agrees at 7 bases. V lost 5 bases and J lost 4; bases outside the gene matches: 5. Germline loops: CDR1 KGHDR, CDR2 SFDVKD. The CDR3 is 14 residues long.

The chain combines TRBV28 with TRBJ1-1; 11 bases are a match to TRBD1. The V and J ends lost 2 bases and 0 bases, in that order; junction bases with no gene match: 2. The CDR3 is 16 residues long. CDR1 is MDHEN, CDR2 SYDVKM, per germline. The CDR3 protein is CASSLGTGGMNTEAFF. The CDR3 DNA sequence: TGTGCCAGCAGTTTAGGGACAGGGGGAATGAACACTGAAGCTTTCTTT.

This sequence joins TRBV6-2 or TRBV6-3 and TRBJ1-1, with D hard to call. CDR3 length equals 12 residues. V was clipped by 0 bases and J by 11 bases, with 10 bases between them. Looked up from germline, CDR1 is MNHEY and CDR2 is SVGEGT. The CDR3 coding sequence is TGTGCCAGCAGTTACTCGGCGGGCAGGGCTTTCTTT. As protein: CASSYSAGRAFF.

The chain recombines TRBV9 with TRBJ1-5; a possible D gene is TRBD1 (5 bases). V was shortened by 5 bases and J by 7 bases, with 19 bases between the two germline ends. The CDR3 contains 15 residues. Per germline, CDR1 SGDLS and CDR2 YYNGEE. The CDR3 sequence: CASSFSGGVGQPQHF. CDR3 DNA sequence: TGTGCCAGCAGTTTTTCTGGAGGGGTTGGCCAGCCCCAGCATTTT.

This clone was found a few times. This sequence joins TRBV28 and TRBJ1-2; 12 bases fit TRBD1. This CDR3 contains 15 residues. The germline V gene has CDR1 MDHEN and CDR2 SYDVKM. Trimming took 3 bases from V and 4 from J; bases not matched to a gene: 3. The CDR3, as DNA: TGTGCCAGCAGTTTTGGGACAGGGGGCGTCTATGGCTACACCTTC. Amino acids: CASSFGTGGVYGYTF.

The chain has TRBV24-1 and TRBJ2-2; D is ambiguous. The germline gives CDR1 KGHDR, CDR2 SFDVKD. This CDR3 has 14 residues. Trimming pared 10 bases from V and 2 bases from J, leaving 13 bases between. This CDR3 is CATQTEVNTGELFF. CDR3 bases: TGTGCCACACAGACGGAAGTTAACACCGGGGAGCTGTTTTTT.

The rearrangement links TRBV24-1 to TRBJ1-5; TRBD1 is a possible D gene (5 bases). Germline V gene data show CDR1 as KGHDR and CDR2 as SFDVKD. This CDR3 spans 13 amino acids. V dropped 5 bases and J dropped 4 bases, with 8 bases sitting between them. The CDR3, as DNA: TGTGCCACCAGTGCGGCAGGGAATCAGCCCCAGCATTTT. Translating gives CATSAAGNQPQHF.

The rearrangement joins TRBV2 to TRBJ2-6, with D possibly being TRBD2 (6 bases). V shed 5 bases and J shed 4 bases, with 9 bases lying between them. The CDR3 length is 14 residues. Germline CDR1 and CDR2: SNHLY and FYNNEI. This CDR3 is CASSPSGGANVLTF. The CDR3 region has the DNA TGTGCCAGCAGTCCCAGCGGGGGGGCCAACGTCCTGACTTTC.

This chain connects TRBV29-1 to TRBJ2-3; D may be TRBD2 (5 bases). From germline, CDR1 is SQVTM and CDR2 ANQGSEA. This CDR3 has 12 residues. Trimming left V 6 bases short and J 3 bases short, with 10 bases between. CDR3 residues: CSVRTATDTQYF. The CDR3 DNA is TGCAGCGTCAGGACTGCGACAGATACGCAGTATTTT.

The chain combines TRBV5-8 with TRBJ2-4, with D perhaps matching TRBD2 (5 bases). Per germline, CDR1 SGHTS and CDR2 YDEGEE. The CDR3 runs to 11 residues. Trimming cost V 1 base and J 15 bases, with 11 bases left between them. The CDR3 DNA reads as TGTGCCAGCAGCTTGCCGGAACGGGGGTACTTC. Encoded protein: CASSLPERGYF.

Only one count was recorded for this clone. The chain is built from TRBV2 and TRBJ2-6; TRBD1 matches at 9 bases. After removal of 8 bases from V and 2 bases from J, the junction contained 4 bases not matched to a gene. CDR3 length: 15 residues. Germline-derived CDR1 and CDR2 are SNHLY and FYNNEI. DNA for the CDR3: TGTGCCAGCCAACAGGGGGCAGCTGGGGCCAACGTCCTGACTTTC. Residues: CASQQGAAGANVLTF.

This chain joins TRBV21-1 and TRBJ2-6; TRBD1, the table's D call, was not compared with the DNA. TRBV21-1 is recorded as a pseudogene. The CDR3 sequence is 21 residues long. CDR3 in DNA: TGTGCCAGCAGCTCCCAGGCCCAAGGGACAGGGCCATGCGCTGGGGCCAACGTCCTGACTTTC. Residues: CASSSQAQGTGPCAGANVLTF.

The chain carries TRBV18 and TRBJ2-3, with a weak D call TRBD2 (5 bases). Germline V gene sequence: CDR1 KGHSH, CDR2 LQKENI. Between the trimmed V and J ends, which lost 4 bases and 3 bases, there was a span of 11 bases. The CDR3 extends over 14 amino acids. The CDR3 coding sequence is TGTGCCAGCTCACAGTGGGAGCAAACAGATACGCAGTATTTT. This gives the protein CASSQWEQTDTQYF.

The chain combines TRBV6-2 or TRBV6-3 with TRBJ2-1; 15 bases are shared with TRBD2. The germline V gene has CDR1 MNHEY and CDR2 SVGEGT. V gave up 6 bases and J gave up 2 bases; unmatched junction bases: 14. The length of the CDR3 is 20 residues. In nucleotides, the CDR3 is TGTGCCAGCAGCCAGCGCCCGGGACTAGCGGGAGGAGGGGCCTACAATGAGCAGTTCTTC. Protein sequence: CASSQRPGLAGGGAYNEQFF.

This chain joins TRBV25-1 and TRBJ1-2; D call uncertain. The CDR3 runs 14 residues. CDR1 and CDR2 (germline): MGHDK, SYGVNS. The V end lost 1 base, the J end lost 2 bases, and 8 bases lay between the germline ends. CDR3 amino acids: CASSEFTRNYGYTF. CDR3 in DNA: TGTGCCAGCAGTGAATTTACCAGGAACTATGGCTACACCTTC.

The V call is TRBV7-2, the J call TRBJ2-5, with D unclear. The length of the CDR3 is 13 residues. Trimming took off 5 bases at V and 3 bases at J, with 10 bases between the two ends. Per the germline V gene, CDR1 is SGHTA and CDR2 is FQGNSA. CDR3 residues: CASSPRLEETQYF. The CDR3 nucleotides are TGTGCCAGCAGCCCAAGACTTGAAGAGACCCAGTACTTC. Full variable domain (missing parts from reference TRBV7-2 and TRBJ2-5): GAGVSQSPSNKVTEKGKDVELRCDPISGHTALYWYRQSLGQGLEFLIYFQGNSAPDKSGLPSDRFSAERTGGSVSTLTIQRTQQEDSAVYLCASSPRLEETQYFGPGTRLLVL.